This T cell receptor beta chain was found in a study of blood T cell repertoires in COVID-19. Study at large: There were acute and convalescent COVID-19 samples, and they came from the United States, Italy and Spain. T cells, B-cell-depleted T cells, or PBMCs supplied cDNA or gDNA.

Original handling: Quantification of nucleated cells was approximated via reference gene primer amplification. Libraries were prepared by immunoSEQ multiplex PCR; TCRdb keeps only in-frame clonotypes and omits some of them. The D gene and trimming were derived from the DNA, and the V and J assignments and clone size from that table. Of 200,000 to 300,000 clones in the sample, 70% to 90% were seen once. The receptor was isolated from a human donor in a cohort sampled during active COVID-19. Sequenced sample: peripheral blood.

In DNA form, the CDR3 reads TGTGCCAGCAGCTATACAGTTTATTTGGGAGACATTCAGTACTTC. It specifies CASSYTVYLGDIQYF. The chain is built from TRBV7-2 and TRBJ2-4; possible D gene TRBD2, 5 bases. The germline CDR1 and CDR2 sequences are SGHTA and FQGNSA. This CDR3 has 15 amino acids. V was clipped by 4 bases and J by 8 bases, with 18 bases between them. Supplemented by reference TRBV7-2 and TRBJ2-4, the full variable domain reads GAGVSQSPSNKVTEKGKDVELRCDPISGHTALYWYRQSLGQGLEFLIYFQGNSAPDKSGLPSDRFSAERTGGSVSTLTIQRTQQEDSAVYLCASSYTVYLGDIQYFGAGTRLSVL.